This TCR beta chain was found in a study of shared clonotypes between healthy human individuals. This clone was seen once. Here immunoSEQ multiplex PCR was the method, and the copy in TCRdb shows in-frame clones only, minus some. The table has around 100,000 clones, around 66% seen once. The V gene lost 3 bases and the J gene lost 2 bases, with 16 bases spanning the gap. Germline CDR1 GTSNPN, CDR2 SVGIG (reference sequence). CDR3 length: 15 residues. The sequence was collected from a young woman in good health. The material sequenced was memory CD8+ T cells sorted from blood. Subset given: CD45RO+ cells pooled with CCR7-negative TemRA cells. This sequence joins TRBV30 and TRBJ1-1; D ambiguous. As DNA, the CDR3 is TGTGCCTGGAGAGAGGACGGCCGGGCTAACACTGAAGCTTTCTTT. It is translated as CAWREDGRANTEAFF.